This T cell receptor (beta chain) appears in the sequencing data of a study of blood T cell repertoires in COVID-19. The length of the CDR3 is 15 residues. Germline V gene lookup returns CDR1 MNHEY and CDR2 SVGAGI. V dropped 0 bases and J dropped 5 bases, with 10 bases sitting between them. Produced via immunoSEQ multiplex PCR; TCRdb's table is partial and in-frame only. The table includes more than 45,000 clones, approximately 90% detected once. Sequencing was performed on peripheral blood. The chain recombines TRBV6-5 with TRBJ1-4; no clear D. This receptor was obtained from a man in his 70s with acute or convalescent COVID-19. CDR3 sequence (DNA): TGTGCCAGCAGTTACTCGTATAGGGAGAATGAAAAACTGTTTTTT. Translating it yields CASSYSYRENEKLFF.